A single sample gave rise to the 7 T cell receptor beta chains below, sequenced in a study of HIV-infected children after antiretroviral therapy interruption. The TCR library was built from RNA with a 3' RACE protocol and unique molecular identifiers. Via MiXCR, TCRdb re-called the 3' RACE reads, giving one row per CDR3 protein. The data contain more than 12,000 distinct CDR3 sequences, roughly 3.5% of them singletons. Treatment denoted: PENTA 11 planned treatment interruption arm or continuous ART arm. Sequenced here: CD45RO+ CD8+ T cells from PBMCs, pooled from several time points, sampled from a donor given antiretroviral therapy, either interrupted or continuous. Stated subset: memory CD8+ CD45RO+ CD45RA- T cells. The receptors originated from a pool of human donors with HIV.

In DNA, the CDR3 is TGTGCCGGAGGGGGTAGCAGAGCGCGAAGGGAGGAGACCCAGTACTTC. The encoded protein is CAGGGSRARREETQYF. This chain uses TRBV6-1 with TRBJ2-5; D tentatively reads TRBD1 or TRBD2 (6 bases each). Looked up from germline, CDR1 is MNHNS and CDR2 is SASEGT. V was clipped by 11 bases and J by 5 bases, with 27 bases between them. The CDR3 has 16 amino acids.

This clonotype occurred many times. The rearrangement uses TRBV10-3 and TRBJ2-3; D is possibly TRBD2 (5 bases). V was shortened by 3 bases and J by 4 bases, with 14 bases between the two germline ends. CDR1 and CDR2 from the germline V gene are ENHRY and SYGVKD. The CDR3 totals 15 residues. CDR3 amino acids: CAISDRPRGSDTQYF. CDR3 bases: TGTGCCATCAGTGATAGGCCCCGGGGATCAGATACGCAGTATTTT.

The J gene is TRBJ2-2, the V gene TRBV4-1; D may correspond to TRBD1 or TRBD2 (5 bases each). Per the germline V gene, CDR1 is MGHRA and CDR2 is YSYEKL. The CDR3 extends over 15 amino acids. V gave up 0 bases and J gave up 3 bases, with 8 bases separating them. The CDR3 DNA follows: TGCGCCAGCAGCCAAGATGGGGGATACACCGGGGAGCTGTTTTTT. Translating it yields CASSQDGGYTGELFF.

This clonotype was recorded at least ten times. This chain uses TRBV10-1 with TRBJ2-7, with D maybe TRBD2 (5 bases). CDR3 size: 14 residues. Deletions cut 5 bases from V and 2 bases from J, with 13 bases between. CDR1 is WNHNN and CDR2 is SYGVQD in the germline V gene (reference sequence). The CDR3 loop reads CASSTRTQPYEQYF. CDR3 nucleotide sequence: TGCGCCAGCAGTACTAGGACTCAACCCTACGAGCAGTACTTC.

By sample fraction, this clonotype is medium-sized (0.01 to 0.1%). The chain employs TRBV4-1 and TRBJ2-3, with D unclear. This CDR3 spans 13 amino acids. Trimming took off 1 base at V and 2 bases at J, with 4 bases between the two ends. Germline CDR1 reads MGHRA; CDR2 reads YSYEKL. The CDR3 loop is CASSQGSTDTQYF. The CDR3 coding sequence is TGCGCCAGCAGCCAAGGGTCCACAGATACGCAGTATTTT.

This clonotype was counted ten times or more. The chain couples TRBV19 to TRBJ1-2; D might be TRBD1 (6 bases). The CDR3 extends over 14 amino acids. Trimming cost V 1 base and J 4 bases, with 10 bases left between them. Germline-derived CDR1 and CDR2 are LNHDA and SQIVND (reference sequence). CDR3: CASSIGAGAYGYTF. CDR3 in DNA: TGTGCCAGTAGTATAGGAGCAGGGGCCTATGGCTACACCTTC.

This clonotype was counted ten times or more. Compared with germline, one end of the junction differs, possibly owing to a read error. The chain recombines TRBV7-9 with TRBJ2-1; D gene uncertain. Germline V gene lookup returns CDR1 SEHNR and CDR2 FQNEAQ (reference sequence). This CDR3 contains 11 residues. CDR3 region: CASSSSNEQFF. DNA of the CDR3: TGTGCCAGCAGCTCCTCCAATGAGCAGTTCTTC.